This passage covers 28 T cell receptor beta chains from one sample sequenced in a study of control samples from healthy donors and cancer patients. Method: immunoSEQ multiplex PCR; TCRdb's copy keeps in-frame clones and lacks some. The data contain some 79,000 clones, over 75% of them singletons. Sequenced sample: blood. These receptors were taken from a man aged 45-65 years in good health.

The chain employs TRBV7-2 and TRBJ2-1; 7 nucleotides match TRBD2. With V trimmed by 5 bases and J by 10 bases, 8 bases remained unmatched. The CDR3 contains 13 residues. Per germline, CDR1 SGHTA and CDR2 FQGNSA. The chain's CDR3 is CASSPMGGDEQFF. The CDR3 bases are TGTGCCAGCAGCCCTATGGGGGGGGACGAGCAGTTCTTC.

The chain is built from TRBV29-1 and TRBJ2-3; D might be TRBD2 (5 bases). Germline V gene sequence: CDR1 SQVTM, CDR2 ANQGSEA. Trimming took off 7 bases at V and 3 bases at J, with 11 bases between the two ends. There are 12 residues in the CDR3. The CDR3 sequence: CSALGNTDTQYF. CDR3 in DNA: TGCAGCGCACTAGGGAATACAGATACGCAGTATTTT.

This clone was detected only a few times. The rearrangement joins TRBV10-1 to TRBJ1-3; D remains ambiguous. This CDR3 comprises 13 residues. The germline gives CDR1 WNHNN, CDR2 SYGVQD (reference sequence). V dropped 4 bases and J dropped 2 bases, with 6 bases sitting between them. The CDR3 protein is CASSGGPGNTIYF. The CDR3 region has the DNA TGCGCCAGCAGTGGAGGGCCTGGAAACACCATATATTTT.

As DNA, the CDR3 is TGTGCCTGGAGTCTCGGTGGCGGGGAGCTGTTTTTT. Encoded protein: CAWSLGGGELFF. The V gene is TRBV30, the J gene TRBJ2-2; no firm D call. Germline V lookup: CDR1 GTSNPN, CDR2 SVGIG (reference sequence). The CDR3 contains 12 residues. V was clipped by 2 bases and J by 7 bases, with 8 bases between them.

The chain combines TRBV6-5 with TRBJ2-5; 10 nucleotides align to TRBD2. Trimming took 2 bases from V and 5 from J; bases not matched to a gene: 8. Germline loops: CDR1 MNHEY, CDR2 SVGAGI. The length of the CDR3 is 16 residues. The DNA of the CDR3 is TGTGCCAGCAGTTACGAGGAGCGGGGGGGCCGGGAGACCCAGTACTTC. Translating it yields CASSYEERGGRETQYF.

The chain has TRBV20-1 and TRBJ1-1; possibly TRBD1 for D (5 bases). The germline V and J ends were trimmed by 6 bases and 11 bases, with 16 bases remaining between them. Germline values: CDR1 DFQATT, CDR2 SNEGSKA (reference sequence). This CDR3 is 11 amino acids long. CDR3 protein: CSAGRPIKAFF. DNA for the CDR3: TGCAGTGCGGGACGGCCGATCAAGGCTTTCTTT.

The chain joins TRBV30 to TRBJ1-5; 9 bases map to TRBD1. The germline gives CDR1 GTSNPN, CDR2 SVGIG (reference sequence). This CDR3 contains 15 residues. Trimming took 3 bases from V and 5 from J; bases not matched to a gene: 8. CDR3 nucleotides: TGTGCCTGGAGCAGCGACAGGGGGTTCGATCAGCCCCAGCATTTT. Its protein product is CAWSSDRGFDQPQHF.

V gene TRBV15 combines with J gene TRBJ2-1, with a possible D match to TRBD1 (5 bases). Looked up from germline, CDR1 is LNHNV and CDR2 is YYDKDF (reference sequence). This CDR3 has 15 residues. The V and J ends lost 4 bases and 3 bases respectively, with 13 bases between them. CDR3 region: CATSTRSQGYNEQFF. The CDR3 nucleotides read TGTGCCACCAGCACCCGGTCCCAGGGCTACAATGAGCAGTTCTTC.

This chain joins TRBV27 and TRBJ2-7; TRBD2 is a possible D gene (7 bases). Germline V gene lookup returns CDR1 MNHEY and CDR2 SMNVEV (reference sequence). The CDR3 sequence is 16 residues long. The V end was cut by 7 bases, the J end by 0 bases, with 19 bases between. The DNA of the CDR3 is TGTGCCAGCAACCCGGGGACGGGGGGCTCCTCCTACGAGCAGTACTTC. This gives the protein CASNPGTGGSSYEQYF.

The chain combines TRBV7-9 with TRBJ2-1, with a weak D call TRBD1 (6 bases). Germline CDR1 reads SEHNR; CDR2 reads FQNEAQ (reference sequence). V was pared by 1 base and J by 9 bases, with 16 bases between. The CDR3 has 15 amino acids. The CDR3 loop reads CASSLEGGSIGEQFF. In DNA form, the CDR3 reads TGTGCCAGCAGCTTAGAAGGGGGATCGATAGGTGAGCAGTTCTTC. The variable domain in full, completed from reference TRBV7-9 and TRBJ2-1, reads DTGVSQNPRHKITKRGQNVTFRCDPISEHNRLYWYRQTLGQGPEFLTYFQNEAQLEKSRLLSDRFSAERPKGSFSTLEIQRTEQGDSAMYLCASSLEGGSIGEQFFGPGTRLTVL.

This chain joins TRBV9 and TRBJ1-6; D call uncertain. Germline V gene sequence: CDR1 SGDLS, CDR2 YYNGEE. Trimming left V 3 bases short and J 1 base short, with 11 bases between. This CDR3 has 16 residues. CDR3 coding DNA: TGTGCCAGCAGCGCTCACCGGTCGTCCTATAATTCACCCCTCCACTTT. Its protein is CASSAHRSSYNSPLHF.

This rearrangement joins TRBV3-1 (or the pseudogene TRBV3-2) to TRBJ2-5, with a weak D call TRBD2 (5 bases). The germline CDR1 and CDR2 sequences are LGHDT and YNNKEL (reference sequence). CDR3 size: 12 residues. Trimming left V 7 bases short and J 5 bases short, with 11 bases between. The CDR3 DNA sequence: TGTGCCAGCAAGAGTAGCGTGGAGACCCAGTACTTC. Protein product: CASKSSVETQYF.

The chain is built from TRBV7-6 and TRBJ1-6; a weak D match, TRBD1 (5 bases). The V and J ends lost 5 bases and 0 bases respectively, with 17 bases between them. This CDR3 spans 18 amino acids. CDR1 is SGHVS, CDR2 FNYEAQ, per germline. This CDR3 is CASSRLGRESSYNSPLHF. CDR3 in DNA: TGTGCCAGCAGCCGCCTGGGACGGGAGAGCTCCTATAATTCACCCCTCCACTTT. Drawing the rest from reference TRBV7-6 and TRBJ1-6, the complete variable domain is GAGVSQSPRYKVTKRGQDVALRCDPISGHVSLYWYRQALGQGPEFLTYFNYEAQQDKSGLPNDRFSAERPEGSISTLTIQRTEQRDSAMYRCASSRLGRESSYNSPLHFGNGTRLTVT.

This clone was detected a few times. The chain joins TRBV19 to TRBJ1-6; no definite D call. Trimming cost V 3 bases and J 6 bases, with 18 bases left between them. Germline V gives CDR1 LNHDA, CDR2 SQIVND (reference sequence). CDR3 length: 17 residues. CDR3 nucleotides: TGTGCCAGTAGTATCTCTTCCCGACGTGTAGGTAATTCACCCCTCCACTTT. Translation: CASSISSRRVGNSPLHF.

The V call is TRBV7-3, the J call TRBJ1-5; perhaps TRBD1 as D (5 bases). Between the trimmed V and J ends, which lost 4 bases and 6 bases, there was a span of 16 bases. The germline gives CDR1 SGHTA, CDR2 FQGTGA. The CDR3 sequence is 15 residues long. DNA for the CDR3: TGTGCCAGCAGCTCAGAGGCAGGGAGTGGTCAGCCCCAGCATTTT. This codes for CASSSEAGSGQPQHF.

The V and J genes are TRBV27 and TRBJ2-3; D is undetermined. This CDR3 region has 15 residues. Germline loops: CDR1 MNHEY, CDR2 SMNVEV (reference sequence). The ends were cut back, 5 bases at V and 1 base at J, with 13 bases in the middle. CDR3 DNA: TGTGCCAGCAGTAGACTGTGGCAGGGCACAGATACGCAGTATTTT. Translating gives CASSRLWQGTDTQYF.

V is TRBV5-5 and J is TRBJ1-3, with TRBD1 matching over 7 bases. The germline CDR1 and CDR2 sequences are SGHKS and YYEKEE (reference sequence). The CDR3 runs 16 residues. Unmatched junction bases numbered 5, after V lost 0 bases and J lost 2 bases. As DNA, the CDR3 is TGTGCCAGCAGCTTGGGGGCCGGGACAGCTGGAAACACCATATATTTT. Translating it yields CASSLGAGTAGNTIYF.

This clone was seen only once. V is TRBV6-5 and J is TRBJ2-1; the D gene is possibly TRBD1 (5 bases). CDR3 length: 16 residues. CDR1 MNHEY and CDR2 SVGAGI come from the germline V gene. Trimming stripped 0 bases from V and 0 bases from J, with 9 bases between. The CDR3 bases are TGTGCCAGCAGTTACTCGGGGCAGAGCTCCTACAATGAGCAGTTCTTC. This sequence encodes CASSYSGQSSYNEQFF.

V is TRBV6-1 and J is TRBJ1-2, with D possibly matching TRBD1 (5 bases). The V gene lost 2 bases and the J gene lost 8 bases, with 15 bases spanning the gap. The CDR3 sequence is 14 residues long. Germline-derived CDR1 and CDR2 are MNHNS and SASEGT. CDR3: CASSEIGRARGYTF. CDR3 DNA sequence: TGTGCCAGCAGTGAAATCGGCAGGGCGAGAGGCTACACCTTC.

V is TRBV12-5 and J is TRBJ1-2; D is ambiguous. The CDR3 is 17 amino acids. In germline, CDR1 is LGHNT, CDR2 FRNRAP. V was pared by 0 bases and J by 0 bases, with 14 bases between. CDR3 in amino acids: CASGLVLVRAPNYGYTF. The DNA of the CDR3 is TGTGCTAGTGGTTTGGTATTGGTGCGGGCCCCTAACTATGGCTACACCTTC.

The chain uses TRBV5-1 and TRBJ2-7; D possibly corresponds to TRBD2 (6 bases). The V gene lost 0 bases and the J gene lost 0 bases, with 10 bases spanning the gap. The CDR3 loop spans 15 amino acids. Germline V gives CDR1 SGHRS, CDR2 YFSETQ. This CDR3 reads CASSLDAGSSYEQYF. The DNA of the CDR3 is TGCGCCAGCAGCTTGGATGCGGGGAGCTCCTACGAGCAGTACTTC.

The chain is built from TRBV7-9 and TRBJ1-2, with a weak D call TRBD1 (6 bases). The V end lost 5 bases, the J end lost 9 bases, and 22 bases lay between the germline ends. This CDR3 region has 15 residues. From germline, CDR1 is SEHNR and CDR2 FQNEAQ (reference sequence). The CDR3 region is CASSATREWRGSYTF. In DNA form, the CDR3 reads TGTGCCAGCAGCGCAACTAGAGAGTGGAGGGGGAGCTACACCTTC.

The chain has TRBV2 and TRBJ1-2, with a possible D match to TRBD1 (6 bases). From germline, CDR1 is SNHLY and CDR2 FYNNEI. This CDR3 comprises 17 residues. The V end lost 7 bases, the J end lost 5 bases, and 26 bases lay between the germline ends. The CDR3 reads CASTSEAGGDTRYGYTF. CDR3 coding DNA: TGTGCCAGCACCTCAGAGGCCGGCGGGGACACTAGGTATGGCTACACCTTC.

The V and J genes are TRBV6-4 and TRBJ2-1, with TRBD2 matching over 9 bases. Germline V lookup: CDR1 MRHNA, CDR2 SNTAGT. This CDR3 has 16 amino acids. Trimming cost V 0 bases and J 11 bases; bases outside gene matches: 11. CDR3 bases: TGTGCCAGCAGTGACTCGGCAGCGGGGGGCCGCAGCAAGCAGTTCTTC. Translated, it gives CASSDSAAGGRSKQFF.

There are a few counts of this clone. CDR3: CASSLATSGGGDTQYF. In DNA, the CDR3 is TGTGCCAGCAGTTTGGCGACTAGCGGGGGGGGAGATACGCAGTATTTT. The V gene is TRBV27, the J gene TRBJ2-3, with 14 nucleotides matching TRBD2. V lost 3 bases and J lost 5; bases outside the gene matches: 4. The CDR3 sequence is 16 residues long. The germline V gene encodes CDR1 MNHEY and CDR2 SMNVEV (reference sequence).

About this clone itself: The junction departs from the called germline gene at one end, perhaps through a read error. The chain carries TRBV6-4 and TRBJ1-5; weak D call: TRBD1 (5 bases). Per the germline V gene, CDR1 is MRHNA and CDR2 is SNTAGT. The CDR3 extends over 16 amino acids. CDR3 in amino acids: CASSGQYHFSDQPQHF. The CDR3 DNA sequence: TGTGCCAGCAGTGGACAGTACCACTTTAGCGATCAGCCCCAGCATTTT.

This rearrangement joins TRBV6-4 to TRBJ2-2, with 7 bases that match TRBD2. This CDR3 spans 14 amino acids. The germline V gene encodes CDR1 MRHNA and CDR2 SNTAGT. V was clipped by 4 bases and J by 4 bases; unmatched bases: 3. In DNA, the CDR3 is TGTGCCAGCAGTGCAACGGGGGGCACCGGGGAGCTGTTTTTT. Protein product: CASSATGGTGELFF.

The rearrangement links TRBV7-9 to TRBJ2-5; the D gene is possibly TRBD1 (7 bases). The CDR3 has 16 amino acids. Trimming pared 5 bases from V and 4 bases from J, leaving 20 bases between. Germline-derived CDR1 and CDR2 are SEHNR and FQNEAQ (reference sequence). CDR3 DNA: TGTGCCAGCAGCCCCTGGCGACAGGGAGGAGGAGAGACCCAGTACTTC. Protein: CASSPWRQGGGETQYF.